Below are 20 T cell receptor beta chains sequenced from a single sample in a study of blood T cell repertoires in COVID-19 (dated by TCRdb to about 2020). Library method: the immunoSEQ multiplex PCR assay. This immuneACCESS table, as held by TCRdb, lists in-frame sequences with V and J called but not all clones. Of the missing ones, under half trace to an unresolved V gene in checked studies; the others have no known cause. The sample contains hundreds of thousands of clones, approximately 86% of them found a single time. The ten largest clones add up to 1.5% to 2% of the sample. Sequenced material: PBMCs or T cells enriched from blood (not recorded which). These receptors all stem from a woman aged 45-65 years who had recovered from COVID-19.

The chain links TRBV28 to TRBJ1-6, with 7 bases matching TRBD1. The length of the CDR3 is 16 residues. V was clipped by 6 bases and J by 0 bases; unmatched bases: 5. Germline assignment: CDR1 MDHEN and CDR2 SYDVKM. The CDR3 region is CASRPTGSSYNSPLHF. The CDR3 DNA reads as TGTGCCAGCAGGCCGACAGGGAGCTCCTATAATTCACCCCTCCACTTT.

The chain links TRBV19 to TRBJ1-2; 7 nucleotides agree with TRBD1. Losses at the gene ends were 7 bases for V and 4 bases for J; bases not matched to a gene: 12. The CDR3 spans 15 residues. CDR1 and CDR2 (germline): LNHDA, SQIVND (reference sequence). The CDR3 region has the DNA TGTGCCAGTAACCCGACAGGGCTTAAGATCTATGGCTACACCTTC. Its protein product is CASNPTGLKIYGYTF.

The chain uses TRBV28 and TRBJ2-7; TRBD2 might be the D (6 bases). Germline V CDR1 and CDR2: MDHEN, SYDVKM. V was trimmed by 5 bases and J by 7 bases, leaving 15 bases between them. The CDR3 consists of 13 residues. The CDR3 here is CASSPPAGREQYF. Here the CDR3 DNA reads TGTGCCAGCAGTCCCCCGGCGGGGAGGGAGCAGTACTTC.

CDR3 coding DNA: TGTGCCAGCAGTTTTGAGAGGGGGATAGAACGGCACGGGCAGTTCTTC. Amino acids: CASSFERGIERHGQFF. V is TRBV27 and J is TRBJ2-1, with a weak D call TRBD1 (6 bases). The CDR3 loop spans 16 amino acids. Germline values: CDR1 MNHEY, CDR2 SMNVEV (reference sequence). Between the trimmed V and J ends, which lost 3 bases and 12 bases, there was a span of 24 bases.

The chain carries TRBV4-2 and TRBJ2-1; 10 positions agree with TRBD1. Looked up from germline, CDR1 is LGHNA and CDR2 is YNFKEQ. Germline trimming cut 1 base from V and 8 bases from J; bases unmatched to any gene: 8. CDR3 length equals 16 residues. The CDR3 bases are TGTGCCAGCAGCCAAGTTGGGACAGGGGTGAGGGATGAGCAGTTCTTC. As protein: CASSQVGTGVRDEQFF.

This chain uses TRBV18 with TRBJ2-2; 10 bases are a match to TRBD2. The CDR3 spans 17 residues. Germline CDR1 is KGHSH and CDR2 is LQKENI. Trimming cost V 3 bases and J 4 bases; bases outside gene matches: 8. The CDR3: CASSPQAGGPRTGELFF. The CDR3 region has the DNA TGTGCCAGCTCACCTCAAGCGGGAGGGCCGCGCACCGGGGAGCTGTTTTTT.

CDR3 amino acids: CASTRHRQGTYEQYF. The CDR3 DNA reads as TGTGCCAGCACTCGCCACAGACAGGGCACCTACGAGCAGTACTTC. The chain employs TRBV6-4 and TRBJ2-7, with 7 positions matching TRBD1. Losses at the gene ends were 7 bases for V and 2 bases for J; bases not matched to a gene: 11. Germline CDR1 is MRHNA and CDR2 is SNTAGT. The CDR3 consists of 15 residues.

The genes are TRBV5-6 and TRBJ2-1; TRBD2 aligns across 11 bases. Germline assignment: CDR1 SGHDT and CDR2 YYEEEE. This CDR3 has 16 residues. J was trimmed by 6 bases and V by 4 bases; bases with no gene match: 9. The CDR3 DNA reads TGTGCCAGCAGCGCAGCCGGGACTAGCGGAACCAATGAGCAGTTCTTC. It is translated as CASSAAGTSGTNEQFF. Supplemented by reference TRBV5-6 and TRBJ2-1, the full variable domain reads DAGVTQSPTHLIKTRGQQVTLRCSPKSGHDTVSWYQQALGQGPQFIFQYYEEEERQRGNFPDRFSGHQFPNYSSELNVNALLLGDSALYLCASSAAGTSGTNEQFFGPGTRLTVL.

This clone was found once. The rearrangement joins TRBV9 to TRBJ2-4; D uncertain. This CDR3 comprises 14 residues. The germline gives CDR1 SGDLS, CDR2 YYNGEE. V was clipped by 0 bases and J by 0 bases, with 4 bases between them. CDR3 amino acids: CASSVDGAKNIQYF. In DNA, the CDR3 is TGTGCCAGCAGCGTAGACGGAGCCAAAAACATTCAGTACTTC.

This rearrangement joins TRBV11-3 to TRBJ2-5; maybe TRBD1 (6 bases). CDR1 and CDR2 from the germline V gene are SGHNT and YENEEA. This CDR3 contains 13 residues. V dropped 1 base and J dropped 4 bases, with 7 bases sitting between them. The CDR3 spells CASSLAGAETQYF. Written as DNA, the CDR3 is TGTGCCAGCAGCTTAGCAGGGGCAGAGACCCAGTACTTC.

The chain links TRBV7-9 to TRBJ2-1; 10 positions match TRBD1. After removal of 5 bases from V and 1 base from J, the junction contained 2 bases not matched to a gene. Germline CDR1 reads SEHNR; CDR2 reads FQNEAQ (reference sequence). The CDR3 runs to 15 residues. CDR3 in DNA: TGTGCCAGCAGCGAGGACAGGGGGTCCTACAATGAGCAGTTCTTC. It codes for CASSEDRGSYNEQFF.

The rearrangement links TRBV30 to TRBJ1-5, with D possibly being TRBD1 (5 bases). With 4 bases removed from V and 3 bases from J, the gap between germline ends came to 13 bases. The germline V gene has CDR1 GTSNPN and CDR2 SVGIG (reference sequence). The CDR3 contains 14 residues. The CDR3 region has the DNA TGTGCCTGGAACTTAGGGACTCTCAATCAGCCCCAGCATTTT. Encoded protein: CAWNLGTLNQPQHF.

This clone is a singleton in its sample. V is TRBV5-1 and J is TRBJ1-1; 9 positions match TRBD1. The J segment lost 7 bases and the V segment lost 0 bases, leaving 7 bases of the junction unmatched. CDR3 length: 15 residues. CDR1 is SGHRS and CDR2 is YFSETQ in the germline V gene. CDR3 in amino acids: CASSLAVGTGFEAFF. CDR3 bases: TGCGCCAGCAGCTTGGCTGTGGGGACAGGGTTTGAAGCTTTCTTT.

In nucleotides, the CDR3 is TGTGCCAGTAGTTCGGCAGGGGATTCACCCCTCCACTTT. The encoded protein is CASSSAGDSPLHF. The J gene is TRBJ1-6, the V gene TRBV19; D might be TRBD1 (6 bases). CDR3 length equals 13 residues. The V end lost 5 bases, the J end lost 8 bases, and 10 bases lay between the germline ends. Germline-derived CDR1 and CDR2 are LNHDA and SQIVND (reference sequence).

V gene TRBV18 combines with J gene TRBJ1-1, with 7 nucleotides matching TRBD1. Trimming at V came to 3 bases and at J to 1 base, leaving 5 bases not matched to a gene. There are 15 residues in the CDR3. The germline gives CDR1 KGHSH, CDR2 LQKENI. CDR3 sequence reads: CASSPPGDRNTEAFF. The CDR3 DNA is TGTGCCAGCTCACCTCCTGGGGACAGGAACACTGAAGCTTTCTTT.

The CDR3 sequence: CASSPSGSLRYEQFF. DNA of the CDR3: TGTGCCAGCTCACCATCAGGGTCGCTTCGCTATGAGCAGTTCTTC. V gene TRBV18 combines with J gene TRBJ2-1, with a tentative D call TRBD1 (5 bases). V was pared by 2 bases and J by 8 bases, with 16 bases between. Germline values: CDR1 KGHSH, CDR2 LQKENI. CDR3 length: 15 amino acids.

The DNA for the CDR3 is TGTGCCAGCTCACCAGGGACTAGCGAGAATGAGCAGTTCTTC. It translates to CASSPGTSENEQFF. The rearrangement joins TRBV18 to TRBJ2-1; TRBD2 matches at 10 bases. This CDR3 is built from 14 residues. Germline assignment: CDR1 KGHSH and CDR2 LQKENI. V shed 2 bases and J 7 bases; nucleotides not matched to a gene: 2.

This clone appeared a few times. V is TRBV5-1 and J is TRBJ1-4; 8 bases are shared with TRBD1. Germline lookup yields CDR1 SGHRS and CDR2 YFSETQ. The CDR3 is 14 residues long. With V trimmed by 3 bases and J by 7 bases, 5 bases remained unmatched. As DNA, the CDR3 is TGCGCCAGCAGCTATTCCGGGACAGGTGAAAAACTGTTTTTT. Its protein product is CASSYSGTGEKLFF.

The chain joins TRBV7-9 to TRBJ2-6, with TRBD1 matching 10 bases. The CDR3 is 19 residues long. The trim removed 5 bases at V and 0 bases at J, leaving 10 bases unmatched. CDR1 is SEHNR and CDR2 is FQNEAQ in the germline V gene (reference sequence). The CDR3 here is CASSHTPGQGSSGANVLTF. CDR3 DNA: TGTGCCAGCAGCCACACACCGGGACAGGGGAGCTCTGGGGCCAACGTCCTGACTTTC.

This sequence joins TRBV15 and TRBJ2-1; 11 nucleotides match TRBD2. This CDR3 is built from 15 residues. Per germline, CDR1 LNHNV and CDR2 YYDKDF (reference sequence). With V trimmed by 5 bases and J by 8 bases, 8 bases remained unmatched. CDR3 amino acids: CATSPGLAEADEQFF. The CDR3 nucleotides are TGTGCCACCAGCCCGGGACTAGCGGAGGCGGATGAGCAGTTCTTC.